This T cell receptor (beta chain) is drawn from a study of neoadjuvant anti-PD-1 for oral cavity cancer. Study background: Before surgery, most patients got three to four biweekly 3 mg/kg nivolumab doses. Patients without progression got a fourth dose around day 43. Study-level points and caveats: Higher pretreatment Treg/Th17 ratios tracked higher pretreatment blood clonality.

Sample time point: after neoadjuvant nivolumab, at surgical resection. Stage II-IVA oral cavity squamous cell carcinoma was new and untreated by systemic or radiation therapy. V lost 6 bases, J lost 8 bases, and 12 bases stayed unmatched. The CDR3 extends over 14 amino acids. Germline V gives CDR1 LNHDA, CDR2 SQIVND (reference sequence). A note on this clone: Its antigen remains unknown.

Produced via immunoSEQ multiplex PCR; TCRdb's table is partial and in-frame only. Of 73,000 or so clones listed, around 84% are singletons. This TCR derives from a person aged 40 to 85 with oral cavity squamous cell carcinoma. This rearrangement joins TRBV19 to TRBJ1-2, with 7 nucleotides matching TRBD1. Specimen: PBMCs, collected after nivolumab (anti-PD-1) treatment. This chain's CDR3 is CASRPPDRAGGYTF. The CDR3 DNA reads TGTGCCAGTAGGCCTCCCGACAGGGCAGGGGGCTACACCTTC.